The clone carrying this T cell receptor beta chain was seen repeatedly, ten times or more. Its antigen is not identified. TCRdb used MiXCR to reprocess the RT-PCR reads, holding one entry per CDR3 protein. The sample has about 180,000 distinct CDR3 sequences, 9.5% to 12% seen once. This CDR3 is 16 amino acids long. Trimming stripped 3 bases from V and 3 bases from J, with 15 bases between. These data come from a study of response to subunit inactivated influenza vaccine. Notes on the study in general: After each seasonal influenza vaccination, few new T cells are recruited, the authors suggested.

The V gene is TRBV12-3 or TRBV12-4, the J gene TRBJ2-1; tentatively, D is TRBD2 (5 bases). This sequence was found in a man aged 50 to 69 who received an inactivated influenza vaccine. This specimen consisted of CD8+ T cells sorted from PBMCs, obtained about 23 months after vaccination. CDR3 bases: TGTGCCAGCAGTTTCTTCGGTCCGGGGAGCTACAATGAGCAGTTCTTC. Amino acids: CASSFFGPGSYNEQFF.